Listed below are T cell receptor beta chains from one sample, sequenced in a study of blood T cell repertoires in COVID-19. This table comes from immunoSEQ multiplex PCR, and its TCRdb copy is limited to in-frame clones, with some not included. The sample holds 150,000 to 200,000 clones, 82% seen once. Sequenced: peripheral blood. All receptors derive from a woman aged 35 to 49 with COVID-19, enrolled during active disease. The CDR3 runs from the conserved cysteine through the conserved F or W. A D gene is named only where the DNA matches it firmly. Rows may omit the clone size; those that give it use once, few, many or a size class.

TRBJ1-5 - TRBV6-5 TRBD1 CASRVNRGAQPQHF TGTGCCAGCAGAGTGAACAGGGGTGCTCAGCCCCAGCATTTT
TRBJ1-1 - TRBV18 - CASSPNLAGEAFF TGTGCCAGCTCACCAAACTTGGCGGGTGAAGCTTTCTTT
TRBJ1-1 - TRBV7-8 - CASSPAVGTNTEAFF TGTGCCAGCAGCCCTGCGGTTGGAACGAACACTGAAGCTTTCTTT
TRBJ2-7 - TRBV10-3 - CAISGDNRGSYEQYF TGTGCCATCAGTGGGGACAACCGGGGCTCCTACGAGCAGTACTTC
TRBJ2-2 - TRBV9 - CASSPRLEAGELFF TGTGCCAGCAGCCCCCGATTGGAGGCCGGGGAGCTGTTTTTT
TRBJ1-2 - TRBV7-3 - CASSSDGISGYTF TGTGCCAGCAGCTCGGACGGGATCTCGGGCTACACCTTC
TRBJ1-5 - TRBV18 TRBD1 CASSGQGGFQPQHF TGTGCCAGCTCAGGACAGGGAGGATTCCAGCCCCAGCATTTT
TRBJ2-1 - TRBV3-1/TRBV3-2 TRBD2 CASSLLGTSGGHNEQFF TGTGCCAGCAGCCTGCTCGGGACTAGCGGGGGTCACAATGAGCAGTTCTTC
TRBJ2-6 - TRBV6-1 - CASSELRSGANVLTF TGTGCCAGCAGTGAATTGAGATCTGGGGCCAACGTCCTGACTTTC
TRBJ1-1 - TRBV4-2 - CASSQDRMNTEAFF TGTGCCAGCAGCCAGGACAGAATGAACACTGAAGCTTTCTTT
TRBJ1-5 - TRBV5-1 TRBD1 CASSAWTGDNQPQHF TGCGCCAGCAGCGCATGGACAGGGGACAATCAGCCCCAGCATTTT
TRBJ1-3 many TRBV30 TRBD1 CAWSSLGQGKGNTIYF TGTGCCTGGAGTTCCCTCGGACAGGGAAAAGGAAACACCATATATTTT
TRBJ1-5 many TRBV10-3 TRBD1 CAISAGRGQVETQHF TGTGCCATCAGTGCTGGCAGGGGGCAGGTTGAAACCCAGCATTTT
TRBJ1-5 few TRBV6-7 TRBD1 CASSPFPRTGTGKDQPQHF TGTGCCAGCAGTCCATTTCCCCGAACTGGGACAGGTAAGGATCAGCCCCAGCATTTT
TRBJ2-3 - TRBV5-6 TRBD2 CASSSLRTSMASDTQYF TGTGCCAGCAGCTCTCTCCGGACTAGCATGGCCTCAGATACGCAGTATTTT
TRBJ1-3 - TRBV7-6 - CASSPGLKSGNTIYF TGTGCCAGCAGCCCGGGACTGAAAAGTGGAAACACCATATATTTT
TRBJ1-3 - TRBV6-2/TRBV6-3 - CASSATGPSSGNTIYF TGTGCCAGCAGTGCGACAGGTCCCAGCTCTGGAAACACCATATATTTT
TRBJ2-1 - TRBV3-1/TRBV3-2 - CASSQSGSYNEQFF TGTGCCAGCAGCCAGAGCGGCTCCTACAATGAGCAGTTCTTC
TRBJ2-7 - TRBV7-6 - CASSSLAVGEQYF TGTGCCAGCAGCTCACTAGCAGTAGGGGAGCAGTACTTC
TRBJ2-5 - TRBV6-5 - CASSPSTGIETQYF TGTGCCAGCAGTCCGTCGACAGGAATAGAGACCCAGTACTTC
TRBJ1-6 few TRBV5-8 TRBD1 CASSRGQGYNSPLHF TGTGCCAGCAGCAGGGGACAGGGGTATAATTCACCCCTCCACTTT